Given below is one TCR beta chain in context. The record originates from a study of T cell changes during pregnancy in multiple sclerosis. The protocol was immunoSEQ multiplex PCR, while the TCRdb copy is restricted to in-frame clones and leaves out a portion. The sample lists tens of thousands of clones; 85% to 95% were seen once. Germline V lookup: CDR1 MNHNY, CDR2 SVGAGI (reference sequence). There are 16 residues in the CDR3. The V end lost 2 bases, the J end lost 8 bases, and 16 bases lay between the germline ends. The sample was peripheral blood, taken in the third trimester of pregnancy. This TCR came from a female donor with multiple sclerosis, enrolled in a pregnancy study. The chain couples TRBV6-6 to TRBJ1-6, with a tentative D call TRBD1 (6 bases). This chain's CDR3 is CASSYGNRVADSPLHF. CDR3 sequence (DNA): TGTGCCAGCAGTTACGGTAACAGGGTGGCCGATTCACCCCTCCACTTT.